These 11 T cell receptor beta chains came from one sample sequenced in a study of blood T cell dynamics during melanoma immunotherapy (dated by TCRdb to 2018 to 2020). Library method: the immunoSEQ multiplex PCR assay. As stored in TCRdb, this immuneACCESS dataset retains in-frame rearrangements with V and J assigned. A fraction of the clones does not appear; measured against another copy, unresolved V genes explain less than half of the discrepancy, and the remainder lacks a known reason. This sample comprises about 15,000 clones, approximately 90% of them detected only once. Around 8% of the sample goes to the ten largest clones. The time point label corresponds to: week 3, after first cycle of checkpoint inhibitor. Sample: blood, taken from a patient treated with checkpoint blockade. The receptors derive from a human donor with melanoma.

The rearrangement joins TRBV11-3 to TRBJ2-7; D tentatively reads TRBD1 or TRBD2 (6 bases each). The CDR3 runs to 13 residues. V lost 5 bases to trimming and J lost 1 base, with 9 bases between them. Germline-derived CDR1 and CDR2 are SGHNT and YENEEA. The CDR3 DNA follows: TGTGCCAGCAGCCAGGGGACTTCCTACGAGCAGTACTTC. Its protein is CASSQGTSYEQYF.

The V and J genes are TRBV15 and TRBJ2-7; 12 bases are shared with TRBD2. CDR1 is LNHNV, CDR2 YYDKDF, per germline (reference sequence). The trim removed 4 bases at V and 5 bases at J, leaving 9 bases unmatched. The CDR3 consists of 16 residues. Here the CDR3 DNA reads TGTGCCACCAGCAAGGGGCTAGCGGGAGGGCGCAACGAGCAGTACTTC. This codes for CATSKGLAGGRNEQYF. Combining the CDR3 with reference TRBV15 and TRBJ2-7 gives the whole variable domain DAMVIQNPRYQVTQFGKPVTLSCSQTLNHNVMYWYQQKSSQAPKLLFHYYDKDFNNEADTPDNFQSRRPNTSFCFLDIRSPGLGDTAMYLCATSKGLAGGRNEQYFGPGTRLTVT.

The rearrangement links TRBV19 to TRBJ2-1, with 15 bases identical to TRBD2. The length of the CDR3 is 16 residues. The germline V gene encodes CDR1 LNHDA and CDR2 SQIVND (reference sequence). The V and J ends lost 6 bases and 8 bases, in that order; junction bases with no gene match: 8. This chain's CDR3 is CASSHAGTSGRYEQFF. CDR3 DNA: TGTGCCAGTAGCCACGCGGGGACTAGCGGGAGGTATGAGCAGTTCTTC.

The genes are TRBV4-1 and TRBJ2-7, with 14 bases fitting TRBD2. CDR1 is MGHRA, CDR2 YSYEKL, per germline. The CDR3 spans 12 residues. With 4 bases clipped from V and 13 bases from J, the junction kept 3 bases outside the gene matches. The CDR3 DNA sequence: TGCGCCAGCAGCCCGACTAGCGGGAGGGCCTACTTC. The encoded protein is CASSPTSGRAYF.

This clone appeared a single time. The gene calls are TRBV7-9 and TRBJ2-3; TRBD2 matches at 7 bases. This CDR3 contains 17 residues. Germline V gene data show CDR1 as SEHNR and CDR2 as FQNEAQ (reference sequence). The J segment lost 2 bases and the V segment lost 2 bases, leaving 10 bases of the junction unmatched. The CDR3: CASSLSHRRELTDTQYF. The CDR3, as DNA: TGTGCCAGCAGCTTATCCCACAGGCGGGAGCTCACAGATACGCAGTATTTT.

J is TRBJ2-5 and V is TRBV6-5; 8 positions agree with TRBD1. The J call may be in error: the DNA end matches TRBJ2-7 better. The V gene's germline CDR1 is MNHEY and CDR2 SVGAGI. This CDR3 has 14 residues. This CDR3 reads CASSYRGRGHEQYF. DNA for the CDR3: TGTGCCAGCAGTTATAGGGGCAGGGGGCACGAGCAGTACTTC.

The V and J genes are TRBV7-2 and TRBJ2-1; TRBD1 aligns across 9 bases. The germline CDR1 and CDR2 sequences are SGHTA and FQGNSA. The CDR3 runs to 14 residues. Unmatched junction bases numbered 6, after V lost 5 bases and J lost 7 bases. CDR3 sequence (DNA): TGTGCCAGCAGCCCCCGGGACAGGGAAAATGAGCAGTTCTTC. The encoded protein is CASSPRDRENEQFF.

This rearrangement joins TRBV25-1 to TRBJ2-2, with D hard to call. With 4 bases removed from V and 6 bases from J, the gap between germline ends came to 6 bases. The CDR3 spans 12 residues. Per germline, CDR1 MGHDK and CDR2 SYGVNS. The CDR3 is CASSGFPGELFF. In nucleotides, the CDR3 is TGTGCCAGCAGTGGGTTTCCCGGGGAGCTGTTTTTT.

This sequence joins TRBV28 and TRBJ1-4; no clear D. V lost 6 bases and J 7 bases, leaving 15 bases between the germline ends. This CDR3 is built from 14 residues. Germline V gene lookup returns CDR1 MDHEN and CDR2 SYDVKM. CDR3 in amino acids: CASRVIGNREKLFF. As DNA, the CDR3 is TGTGCCAGCAGAGTAATAGGGAATCGTGAAAAACTGTTTTTT.

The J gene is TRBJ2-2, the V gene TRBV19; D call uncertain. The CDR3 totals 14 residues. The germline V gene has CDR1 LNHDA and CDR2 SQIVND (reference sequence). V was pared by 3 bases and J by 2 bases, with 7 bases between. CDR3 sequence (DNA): TGTGCCAGTAGTATCGCTCTTAACACCGGGGAGCTGTTTTTT. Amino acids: CASSIALNTGELFF.

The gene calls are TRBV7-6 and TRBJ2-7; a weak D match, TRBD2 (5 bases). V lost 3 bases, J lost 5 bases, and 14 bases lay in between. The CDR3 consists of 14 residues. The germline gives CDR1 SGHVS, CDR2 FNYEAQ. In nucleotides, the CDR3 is TGTGCCAGCAGCTTGGACGGACGGGGAGACGAGCAGTACTTC. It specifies CASSLDGRGDEQYF.